Below, one T cell receptor beta chain is given with its context. This sample is part of a study of CD8 T cells in Susac syndrome. Overall study context: Treatment at blood withdrawal was none, corticosteroids, or intravenous immunoglobulin alone in Susac syndrome patients.

Random hexamers were used to reverse transcribe an amount of roughly 0.45 to 1 ug RNA. By means of immunoSEQ multiplex PCR, TCR beta CDR3 spanning 54 Vbeta and 13 Jbeta underwent amplification. MiXCR, applied by TCRdb to the immunoSEQ multiplex PCR reads, yields one record per CDR3 protein. The data hold under 250,000 distinct CDR3 sequences, with over 90% observed a single time. Sequenced material: CD4+ T cells from PBMCs. The clonotype originates from a human donor with Susac syndrome.

CDR3 in amino acids: CASSRRQGSDTQYF. The CDR3 region has the DNA TGTGCCAGCAGCCGAAGACAGGGCTCAGATACGCAGTATTTT. The chain has TRBV14 and TRBJ2-3, with 7 nucleotides matching TRBD1. Germline V lookup: CDR1 SGHDN, CDR2 FVKESK. J gave up 4 bases and V 4 bases, and 5 bases lay outside the gene matches. The CDR3 runs 14 residues.